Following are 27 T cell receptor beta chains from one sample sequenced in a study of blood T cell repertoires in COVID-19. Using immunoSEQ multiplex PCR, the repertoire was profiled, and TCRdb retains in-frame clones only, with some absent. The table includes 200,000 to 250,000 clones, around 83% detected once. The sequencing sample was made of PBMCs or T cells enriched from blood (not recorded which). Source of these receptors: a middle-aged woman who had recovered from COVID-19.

The DNA for the CDR3 is TGCGCCAGCAGCTTGGGTCAAGCGGGAGATGGGGATACGCAGTATTTT. Protein sequence: CASSLGQAGDGDTQYF. The V call is TRBV5-1, the J call TRBJ2-3, with 8 positions matching TRBD2. Germline values: CDR1 SGHRS, CDR2 YFSETQ. CDR3 size: 16 residues. The V segment lost 0 bases and the J segment 6 bases; nucleotides outside the gene matches: 9.

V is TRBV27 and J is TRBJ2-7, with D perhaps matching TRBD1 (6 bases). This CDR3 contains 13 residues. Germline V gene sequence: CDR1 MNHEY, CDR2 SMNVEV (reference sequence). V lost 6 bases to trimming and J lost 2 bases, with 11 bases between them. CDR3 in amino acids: CASRPTGPYEQYF. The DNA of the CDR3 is TGTGCCAGCAGACCGACAGGTCCCTACGAGCAGTACTTC.

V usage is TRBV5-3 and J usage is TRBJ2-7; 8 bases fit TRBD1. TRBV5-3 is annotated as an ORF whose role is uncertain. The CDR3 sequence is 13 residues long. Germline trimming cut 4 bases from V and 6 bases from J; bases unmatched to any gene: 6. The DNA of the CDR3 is TGTGCCAGAAGCAGGACAGGGTATGCCGAGCAGTACTTC. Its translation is CARSRTGYAEQYF.

CDR3 region: CASSFGRVGTGELFF. CDR3 bases: TGTGCCAGCAGTTTTGGCAGGGTGGGGACCGGGGAGCTGTTTTTT. This chain uses TRBV28 with TRBJ2-2; the D gene is possibly TRBD1 (5 bases). CDR1 and CDR2 (germline): MDHEN, SYDVKM. The V and J ends lost 3 bases and 5 bases respectively, with 13 bases between them. This CDR3 region has 15 residues. Variable domain in full (rest from reference TRBV28 and TRBJ2-2): DVKVTQSSRYLVKRTGEKVFLECVQDMDHENMFWYRQDPGLGLRLIYFSYDVKMKEKGDIPEGYSVSREKKERFSLILESASTNQTSMYLCASSFGRVGTGELFFGEGSRLTVL.

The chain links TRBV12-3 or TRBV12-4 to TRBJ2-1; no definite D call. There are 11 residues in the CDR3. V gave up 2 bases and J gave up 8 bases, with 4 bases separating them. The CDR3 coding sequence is TGTGCCAGCAGTTTAATAGATGAGCAGTTCTTC. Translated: CASSLIDEQFF.

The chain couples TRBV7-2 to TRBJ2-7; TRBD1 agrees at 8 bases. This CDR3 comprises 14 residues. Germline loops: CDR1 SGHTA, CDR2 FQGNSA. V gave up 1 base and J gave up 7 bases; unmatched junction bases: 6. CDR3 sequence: CASSLGQGAGEQYF. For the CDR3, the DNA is TGTGCCAGCAGCTTAGGGCAGGGGGCGGGTGAGCAGTACTTC.

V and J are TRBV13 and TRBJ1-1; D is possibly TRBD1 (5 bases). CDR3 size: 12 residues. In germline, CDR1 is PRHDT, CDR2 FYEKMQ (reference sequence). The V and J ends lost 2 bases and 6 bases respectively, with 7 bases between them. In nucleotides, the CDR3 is TGTGCCAGCAGCTTACAAGGGGCTGAAGCTTTCTTT. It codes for CASSLQGAEAFF.

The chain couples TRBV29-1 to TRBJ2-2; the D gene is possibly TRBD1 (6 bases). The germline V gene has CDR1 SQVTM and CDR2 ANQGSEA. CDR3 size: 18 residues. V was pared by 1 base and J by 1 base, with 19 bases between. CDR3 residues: CSVEVVRGGALNTGELFF. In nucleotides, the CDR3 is TGCAGCGTTGAAGTCGTTAGAGGGGGAGCCCTGAACACCGGGGAGCTGTTTTTT.

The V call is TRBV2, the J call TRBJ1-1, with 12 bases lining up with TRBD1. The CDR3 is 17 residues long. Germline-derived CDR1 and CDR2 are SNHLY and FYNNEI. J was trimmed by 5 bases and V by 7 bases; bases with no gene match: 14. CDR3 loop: CASIRPPGGQGATEAFF. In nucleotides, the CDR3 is TGTGCCAGCATTAGACCTCCCGGGGGACAGGGGGCGACTGAAGCTTTCTTT.

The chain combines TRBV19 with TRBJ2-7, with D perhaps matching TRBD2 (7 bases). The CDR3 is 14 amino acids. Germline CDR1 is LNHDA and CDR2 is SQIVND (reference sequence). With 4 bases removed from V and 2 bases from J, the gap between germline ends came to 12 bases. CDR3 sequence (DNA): TGTGCCAGTAGTACACAGGGAGGGCCCTACGAGCAGTACTTC. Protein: CASSTQGGPYEQYF.

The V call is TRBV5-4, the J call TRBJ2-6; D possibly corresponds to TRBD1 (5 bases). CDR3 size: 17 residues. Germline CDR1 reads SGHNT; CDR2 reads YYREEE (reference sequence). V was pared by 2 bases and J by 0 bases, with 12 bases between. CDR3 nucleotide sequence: TGTGCCAGCAGCTTACAGACAGCCGACTCTGGGGCCAACGTCCTGACTTTC. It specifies CASSLQTADSGANVLTF.

CDR3 region: CASSFGGARGEQFF. CDR3 DNA: TGTGCCAGCAGCTTCGGGGGTGCGAGAGGTGAGCAGTTCTTC. This chain connects TRBV7-2 to TRBJ2-1; TRBD2 might be the D (6 bases). The germline CDR1 and CDR2 sequences are SGHTA and FQGNSA. V was clipped by 3 bases and J by 9 bases, with 15 bases between them. The CDR3 is made up of 14 amino acids.

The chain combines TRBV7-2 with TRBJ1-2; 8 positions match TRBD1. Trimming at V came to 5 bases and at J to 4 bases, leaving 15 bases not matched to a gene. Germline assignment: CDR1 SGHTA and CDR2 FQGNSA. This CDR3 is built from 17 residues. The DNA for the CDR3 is TGTGCCAGCAGCCAAGGGACTCAGGGGGCCGACCTCTATGGCTACACCTTC. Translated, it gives CASSQGTQGADLYGYTF.

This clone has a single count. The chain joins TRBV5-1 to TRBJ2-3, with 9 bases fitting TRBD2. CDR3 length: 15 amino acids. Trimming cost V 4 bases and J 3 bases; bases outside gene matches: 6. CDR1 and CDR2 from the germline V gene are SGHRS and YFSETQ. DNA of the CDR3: TGCGCCAGCAGCGGTAGCGGGAGTATTACAGATACGCAGTATTTT. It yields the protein CASSGSGSITDTQYF. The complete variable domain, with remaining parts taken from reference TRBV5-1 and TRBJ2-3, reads KAGVTQTPRYLIKTRGQQVTLSCSPISGHRSVSWYQQTPGQGLQFLFEYFSETQRNKGNFPGRFSGRQFSNSRSEMNVSTLELGDSALYLCASSGSGSITDTQYFGPGTRLTVL.

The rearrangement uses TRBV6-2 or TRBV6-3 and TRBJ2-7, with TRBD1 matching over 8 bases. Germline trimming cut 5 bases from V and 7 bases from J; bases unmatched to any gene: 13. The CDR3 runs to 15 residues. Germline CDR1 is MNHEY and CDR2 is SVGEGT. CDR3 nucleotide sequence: TGTGCCAGCAGTGCGACCGACCAATGGACAGGGGAGCAGTACGTC. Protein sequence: CASSATDQWTGEQYV.

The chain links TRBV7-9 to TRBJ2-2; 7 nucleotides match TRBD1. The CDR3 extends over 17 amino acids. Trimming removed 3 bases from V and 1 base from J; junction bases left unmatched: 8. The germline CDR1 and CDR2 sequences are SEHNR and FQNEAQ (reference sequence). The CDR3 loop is CASSFYRDSWNTGELFF. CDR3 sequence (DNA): TGTGCCAGCAGCTTCTACCGGGACAGCTGGAACACCGGGGAGCTGTTTTTT.

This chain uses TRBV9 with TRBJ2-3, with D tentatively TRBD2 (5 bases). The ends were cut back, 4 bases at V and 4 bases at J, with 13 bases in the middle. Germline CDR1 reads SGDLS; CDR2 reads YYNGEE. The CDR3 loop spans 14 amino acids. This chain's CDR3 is CASSPGSAADTQYF. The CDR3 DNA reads TGTGCCAGCAGCCCAGGATCAGCGGCAGATACGCAGTATTTT.

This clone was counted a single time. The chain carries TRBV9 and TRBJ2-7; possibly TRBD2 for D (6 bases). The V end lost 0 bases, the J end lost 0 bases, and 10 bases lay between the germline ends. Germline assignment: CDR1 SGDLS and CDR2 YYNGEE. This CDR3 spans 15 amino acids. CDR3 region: CASSVGVGSSYEQYF. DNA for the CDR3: TGTGCCAGCAGCGTAGGGGTCGGGAGCTCCTACGAGCAGTACTTC.

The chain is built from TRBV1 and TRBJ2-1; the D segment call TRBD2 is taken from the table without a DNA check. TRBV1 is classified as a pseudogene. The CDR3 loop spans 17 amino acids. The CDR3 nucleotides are TGCACCAGCAGCCAAGAGGTAAAGCGGGAGGATAACAATGAGCAGTTCTTC. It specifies CTSSQEVKREDNNEQFF.

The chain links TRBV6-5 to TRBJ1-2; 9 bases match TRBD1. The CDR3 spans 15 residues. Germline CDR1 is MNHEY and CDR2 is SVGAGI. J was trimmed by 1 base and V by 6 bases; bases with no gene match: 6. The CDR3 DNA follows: TGTGCCAGCAGAAAACAGGGGGCGGATAACTATGGCTACACCTTC. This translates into CASRKQGADNYGYTF.

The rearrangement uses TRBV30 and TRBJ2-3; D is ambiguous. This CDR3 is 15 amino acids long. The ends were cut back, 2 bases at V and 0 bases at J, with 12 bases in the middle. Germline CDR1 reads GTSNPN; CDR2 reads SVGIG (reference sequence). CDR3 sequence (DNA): TGTGCCTGGAGTCGAGAACTACCAAGCACAGATACGCAGTATTTT. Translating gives CAWSRELPSTDTQYF.

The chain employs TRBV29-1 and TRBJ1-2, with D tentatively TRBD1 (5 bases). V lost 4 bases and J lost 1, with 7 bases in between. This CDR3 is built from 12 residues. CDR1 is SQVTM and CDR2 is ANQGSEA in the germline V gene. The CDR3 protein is CSVGTNNYGYTF. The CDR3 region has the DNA TGCAGCGTTGGGACAAATAACTATGGCTACACCTTC.

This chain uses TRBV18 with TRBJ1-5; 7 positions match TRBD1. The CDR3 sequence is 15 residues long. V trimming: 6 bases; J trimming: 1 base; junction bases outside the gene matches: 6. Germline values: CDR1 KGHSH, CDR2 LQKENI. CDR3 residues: CASSPGQESNQPQHF. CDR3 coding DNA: TGTGCCAGCTCCCCCGGACAGGAGAGCAATCAGCCCCAGCATTTT.

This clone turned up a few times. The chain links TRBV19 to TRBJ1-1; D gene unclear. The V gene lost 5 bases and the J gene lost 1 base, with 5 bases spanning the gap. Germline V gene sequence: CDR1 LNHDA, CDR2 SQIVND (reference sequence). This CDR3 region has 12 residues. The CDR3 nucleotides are TGTGCCAGTAGTTGGGCGAACACTGAAGCTTTCTTT. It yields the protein CASSWANTEAFF.

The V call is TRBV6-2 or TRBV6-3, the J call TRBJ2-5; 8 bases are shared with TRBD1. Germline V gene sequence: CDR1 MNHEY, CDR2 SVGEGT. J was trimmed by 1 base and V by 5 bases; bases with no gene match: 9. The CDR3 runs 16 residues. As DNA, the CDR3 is TGTGCCAGCAGTAGACGACAGGGGAGCCTCCAAGAGACCCAGTACTTC. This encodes CASSRRQGSLQETQYF.

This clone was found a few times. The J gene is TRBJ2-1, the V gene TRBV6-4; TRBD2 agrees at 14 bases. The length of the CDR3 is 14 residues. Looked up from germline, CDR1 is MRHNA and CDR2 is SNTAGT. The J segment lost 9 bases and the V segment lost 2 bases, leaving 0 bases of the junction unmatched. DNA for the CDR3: TGTGCCAGCAGTGACGGGACTAGCGGGAGTGAGCAGTTCTTC. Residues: CASSDGTSGSEQFF.

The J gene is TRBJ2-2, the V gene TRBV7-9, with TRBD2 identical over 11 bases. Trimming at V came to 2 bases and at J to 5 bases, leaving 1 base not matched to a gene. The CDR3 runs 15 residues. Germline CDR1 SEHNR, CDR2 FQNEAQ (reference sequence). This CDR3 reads CASSLLAGGTGELFF. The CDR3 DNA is TGTGCCAGCAGCTTACTAGCGGGAGGTACCGGGGAGCTGTTTTTT.